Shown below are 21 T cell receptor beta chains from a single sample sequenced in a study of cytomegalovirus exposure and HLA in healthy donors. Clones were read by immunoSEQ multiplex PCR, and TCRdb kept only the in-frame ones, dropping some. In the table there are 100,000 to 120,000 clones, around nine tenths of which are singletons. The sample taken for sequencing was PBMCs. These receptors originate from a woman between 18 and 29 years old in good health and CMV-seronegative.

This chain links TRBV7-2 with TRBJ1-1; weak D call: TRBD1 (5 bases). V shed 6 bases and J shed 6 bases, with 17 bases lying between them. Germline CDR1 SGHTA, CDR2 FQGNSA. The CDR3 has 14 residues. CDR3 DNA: TGTGCCAGCAGAAAGGGGACGGGGAGGCCTGAAGCTTTCTTT. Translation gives CASRKGTGRPEAFF. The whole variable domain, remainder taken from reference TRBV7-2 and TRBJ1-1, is GAGVSQSPSNKVTEKGKDVELRCDPISGHTALYWYRQSLGQGLEFLIYFQGNSAPDKSGLPSDRFSAERTGGSVSTLTIQRTQQEDSAVYLCASRKGTGRPEAFFGQGTRLTVV.

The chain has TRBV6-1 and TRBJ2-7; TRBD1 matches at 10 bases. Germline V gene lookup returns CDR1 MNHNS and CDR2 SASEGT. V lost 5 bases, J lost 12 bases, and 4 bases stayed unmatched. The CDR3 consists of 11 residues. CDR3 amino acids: CASSRGQGLYF. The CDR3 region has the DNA TGTGCCAGCAGTAGGGGACAGGGGCTGTACTTC.

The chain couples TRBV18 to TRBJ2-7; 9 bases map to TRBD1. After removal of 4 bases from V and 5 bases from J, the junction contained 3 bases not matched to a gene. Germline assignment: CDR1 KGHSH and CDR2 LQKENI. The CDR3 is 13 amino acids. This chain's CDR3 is CASSLTGGHEQYF. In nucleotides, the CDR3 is TGTGCCAGCTCACTCACAGGGGGCCACGAGCAGTACTTC. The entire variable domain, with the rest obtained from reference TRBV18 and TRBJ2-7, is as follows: NAGVMQNPRHLVRRRGQEARLRCSPMKGHSHVYWYRQLPEEGLKFMVYLQKENIIDESGMPKERFSAEFPKEGPSILRIQQVVRGDSAAYFCASSLTGGHEQYFGPGTRLTVT.

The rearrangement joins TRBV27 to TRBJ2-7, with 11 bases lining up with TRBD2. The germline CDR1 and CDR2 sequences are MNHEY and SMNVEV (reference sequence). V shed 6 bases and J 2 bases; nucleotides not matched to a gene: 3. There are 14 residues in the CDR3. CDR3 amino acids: CASSQLAGAYEQYF. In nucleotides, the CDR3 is TGTGCCAGCAGCCAACTAGCGGGAGCCTACGAGCAGTACTTC.

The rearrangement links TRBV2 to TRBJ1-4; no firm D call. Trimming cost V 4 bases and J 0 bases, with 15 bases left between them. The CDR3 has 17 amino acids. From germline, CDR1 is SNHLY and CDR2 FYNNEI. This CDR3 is CASSGVGVRTTNEKLFF. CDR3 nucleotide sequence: TGTGCCAGCAGTGGGGTCGGGGTAAGAACAACTAATGAAAAACTGTTTTTT.

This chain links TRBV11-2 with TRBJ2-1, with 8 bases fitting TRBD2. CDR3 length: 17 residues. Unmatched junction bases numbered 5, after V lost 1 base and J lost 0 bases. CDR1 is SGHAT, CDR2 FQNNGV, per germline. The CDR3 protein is CASSLAGGPSSYNEQFF. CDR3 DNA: TGTGCCAGCAGCTTAGCGGGAGGGCCAAGCTCCTACAATGAGCAGTTCTTC.

The CDR3: CASSLDGDDEAFF. The CDR3 coding sequence is TGTGCCAGCAGTTTGGATGGAGATGATGAAGCTTTCTTT. The chain has TRBV28 and TRBJ1-1; D remains unclear. Between the trimmed V and J ends, which lost 3 bases and 7 bases, there was a span of 12 bases. This CDR3 comprises 13 residues. Per germline, CDR1 MDHEN and CDR2 SYDVKM.

The CDR3: CASSIPGLAGVYDIQYF. Here the CDR3 DNA reads TGTGCCAGCAGCATACCGGGACTAGCGGGGGTCTACGACATTCAGTACTTC. V usage is TRBV7-2 and J usage is TRBJ2-4; 14 positions agree with TRBD2. The germline V gene has CDR1 SGHTA and CDR2 FQGNSA. The CDR3 sequence is 17 residues long. J was trimmed by 8 bases and V by 5 bases; bases with no gene match: 11.

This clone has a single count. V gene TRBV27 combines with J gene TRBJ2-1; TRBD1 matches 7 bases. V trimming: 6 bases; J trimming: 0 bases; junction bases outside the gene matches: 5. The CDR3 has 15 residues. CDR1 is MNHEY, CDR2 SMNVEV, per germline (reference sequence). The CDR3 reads CASRPTGSSYNEQFF. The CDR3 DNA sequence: TGTGCCAGCAGGCCGACAGGGAGCTCCTACAATGAGCAGTTCTTC.

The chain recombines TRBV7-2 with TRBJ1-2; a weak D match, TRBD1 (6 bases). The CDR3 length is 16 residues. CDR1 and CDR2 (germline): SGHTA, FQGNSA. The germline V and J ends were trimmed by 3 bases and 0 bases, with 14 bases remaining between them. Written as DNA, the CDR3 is TGTGCCAGCAGCTTGAGCTCAGGGGAAGCTAACTATGGCTACACCTTC. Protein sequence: CASSLSSGEANYGYTF.

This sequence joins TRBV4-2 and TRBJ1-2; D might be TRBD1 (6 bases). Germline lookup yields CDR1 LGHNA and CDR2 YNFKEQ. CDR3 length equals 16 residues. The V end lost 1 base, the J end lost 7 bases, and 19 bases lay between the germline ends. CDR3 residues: CASSQGQMGGGSGYTF. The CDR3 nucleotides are TGTGCCAGCAGCCAAGGGCAGATGGGGGGGGGCAGTGGCTACACCTTC.

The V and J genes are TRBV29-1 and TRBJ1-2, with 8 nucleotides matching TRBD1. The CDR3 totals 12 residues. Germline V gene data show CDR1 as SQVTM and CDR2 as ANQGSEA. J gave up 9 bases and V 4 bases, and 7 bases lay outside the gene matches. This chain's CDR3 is CSVAGQGASYTF. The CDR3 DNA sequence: TGCAGCGTTGCTGGTCAGGGGGCGAGCTACACCTTC. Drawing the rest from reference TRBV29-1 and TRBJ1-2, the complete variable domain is SAVISQKPSRDICQRGTSLTIQCQVDSQVTMMFWYRQQPGQSLTLIATANQGSEATYESGFVIDKFPISRPNLTFSTLTVSNMSPEDSSIYLCSVAGQGASYTFGSGTRLTVV.

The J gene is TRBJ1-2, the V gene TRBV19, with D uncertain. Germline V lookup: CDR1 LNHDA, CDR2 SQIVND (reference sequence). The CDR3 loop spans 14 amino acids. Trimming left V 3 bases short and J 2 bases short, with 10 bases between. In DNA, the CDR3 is TGTGCCAGTAGTATGAGGTCCCGCAACTATGGCTACACCTTC. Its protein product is CASSMRSRNYGYTF.

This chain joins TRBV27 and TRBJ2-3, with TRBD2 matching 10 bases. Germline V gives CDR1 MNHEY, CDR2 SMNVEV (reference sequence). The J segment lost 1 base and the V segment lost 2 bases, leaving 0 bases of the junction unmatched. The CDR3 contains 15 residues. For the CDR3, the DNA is TGTGCCAGCAGTTTACTAGCGGGGGGCACAGATACGCAGTATTTT. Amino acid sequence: CASSLLAGGTDTQYF.

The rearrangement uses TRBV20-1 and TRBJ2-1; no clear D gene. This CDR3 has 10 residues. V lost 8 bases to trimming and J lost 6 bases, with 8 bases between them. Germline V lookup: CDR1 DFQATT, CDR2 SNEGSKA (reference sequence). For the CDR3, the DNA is TGCAGTCCGTACAGCAATGAGCAGTTCTTC. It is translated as CSPYSNEQFF.

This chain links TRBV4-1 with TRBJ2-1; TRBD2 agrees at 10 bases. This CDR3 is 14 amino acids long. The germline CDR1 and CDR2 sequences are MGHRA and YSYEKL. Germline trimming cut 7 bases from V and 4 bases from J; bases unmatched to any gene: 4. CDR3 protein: CASKAGGPYNEQFF. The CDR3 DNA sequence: TGCGCCAGCAAAGCGGGAGGGCCTTACAATGAGCAGTTCTTC.

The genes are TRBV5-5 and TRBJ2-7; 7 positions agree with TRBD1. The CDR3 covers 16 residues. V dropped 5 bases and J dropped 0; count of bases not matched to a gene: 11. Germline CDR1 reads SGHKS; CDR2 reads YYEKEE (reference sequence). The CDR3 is CASRNPGTASSYEQYF. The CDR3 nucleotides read TGTGCCAGCAGAAACCCGGGGACAGCGAGCTCCTACGAGCAGTACTTC. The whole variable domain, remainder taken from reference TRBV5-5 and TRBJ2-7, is DAGVTQSPTHLIKTRGQQVTLRCSPISGHKSVSWYQQVLGQGPQFIFQYYEKEERGRGNFPDRFSARQFPNYSSELNVNALLLGDSALYLCASRNPGTASSYEQYFGPGTRLTVT.

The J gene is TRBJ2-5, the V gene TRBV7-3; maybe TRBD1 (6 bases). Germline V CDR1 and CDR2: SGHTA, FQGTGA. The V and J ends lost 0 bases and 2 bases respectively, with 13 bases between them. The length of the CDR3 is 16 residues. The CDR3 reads CASSLTTGFGQETQYF. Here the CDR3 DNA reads TGTGCCAGCAGCTTAACAACAGGGTTTGGGCAAGAGACCCAGTACTTC. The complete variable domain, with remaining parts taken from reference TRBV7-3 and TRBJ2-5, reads GAGVSQTPSNKVTEKGKYVELRCDPISGHTALYWYRQSLGQGPEFLIYFQGTGAADDSGLPNDRFFAVRPEGSVSTLKIQRTERGDSAVYLCASSLTTGFGQETQYFGPGTRLLVL.

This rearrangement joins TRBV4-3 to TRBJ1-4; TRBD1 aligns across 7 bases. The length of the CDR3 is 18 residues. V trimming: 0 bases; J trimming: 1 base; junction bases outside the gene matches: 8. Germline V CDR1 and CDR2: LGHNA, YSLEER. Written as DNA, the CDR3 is TGCGCCAGCAGCCAAGATCTCCCCAGGGGGGAAACTAATGAAAAACTGTTTTTT. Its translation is CASSQDLPRGETNEKLFF.

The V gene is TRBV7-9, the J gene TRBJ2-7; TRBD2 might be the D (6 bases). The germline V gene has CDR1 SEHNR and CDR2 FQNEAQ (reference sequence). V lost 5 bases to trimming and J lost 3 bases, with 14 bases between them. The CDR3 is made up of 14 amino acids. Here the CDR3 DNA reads TGTGCCAGCAGCCAACAGGAGGGATACTACGAGCAGTACTTC. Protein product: CASSQQEGYYEQYF.

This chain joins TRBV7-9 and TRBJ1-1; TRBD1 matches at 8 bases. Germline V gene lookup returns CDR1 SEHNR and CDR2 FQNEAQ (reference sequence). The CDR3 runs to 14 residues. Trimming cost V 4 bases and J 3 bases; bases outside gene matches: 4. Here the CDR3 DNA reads TGTGCCAGCAGCTCCCCAGGGGGCTACACTGAAGCTTTCTTT. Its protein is CASSSPGGYTEAFF. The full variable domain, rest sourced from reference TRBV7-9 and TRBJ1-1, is DTGVSQNPRHKITKRGQNVTFRCDPISEHNRLYWYRQTLGQGPEFLTYFQNEAQLEKSRLLSDRFSAERPKGSFSTLEIQRTEQGDSAMYLCASSSPGGYTEAFFGQGTRLTVV.